The entry that follows covers one T cell receptor beta chain sequence. It lacks a known antigen. Qualities for individual bases were not recorded, and no much larger clone is one base off. Peripheral blood CD8+ and CD4+ T cells from healthy donors, Susac syndrome patients and multiple sclerosis patients were profiled by high-throughput TCR beta sequencing. The healthy donors served as controls matched for age and sex. Bulk CD8+ and CD4+ T cells were purified by magnetic negative isolation, whereas CD8+ TEMRA cells were enriched by FACS. Blood was collected in EDTA tubes and processed within 24 hours, with PBMCs isolated through density gradient centrifugation. PBMCs intended for TCR sequencing were cryopreserved in liquid nitrogen and were subsequently thawed in a 37 degrees C water bath. The sorted or isolated CD4+, CD8+ and CD8+ TEMRA cells reached a purity of at least 90%. The data are from a study of CD8 T cells in Susac syndrome (dated by TCRdb to about 2019). Regarding the research as a whole: Whether CD8+ T cell activation and differentiation in Susac syndrome was antigen driven was tested using repertoire sequencing.

RNA was extracted with the RNeasy kit and roughly 0.45 to 1 ug was reverse transcribed using random hexamers. TCR beta CDR3 regions were amplified with the immunoSEQ multiplex PCR assay covering 54 Vbeta and 13 Jbeta segments. PCR amplification bias was corrected using a synthetic template baseline for primer optimization and computational correction. On the authors' methods: Only productive sequences were kept, with reads annotated to V, D and J genes according to IMGT and analyzed in immunoSEQ Analyzer. Clonality was calculated as one minus the Shannon entropy normalized by log2 of the number of productive unique sequences. Public and private clones were assessed among the 100 most prevalent clones of each patient and control. Clones were defined as Susac-specific if absent from the healthy and MS cohorts, from over a thousand published viral clones and from other ImmuneACCESS disease sequences. TCRdb itself trimmed the public reads at Q25 with fastp, ran MiXCR and retained productive beta chains. Records with the same CDR3 protein are collapsed into one entry carrying the most frequent genes and DNA. The V and J calls come from TCRdb's annotation, not from the publication. In all, the sample holds roughly 160,000 distinct CDR3 sequences, and just under 95% of those were seen once. Around 0.15% of the sample is held by the ten biggest clonotypes.

Here is what the overall study found, with its caveats: The study acknowledged that relatively few individuals were included in the TCR sequencing and HLA analysis.

The germline V gene encodes CDR1 SEHNR and CDR2 FQNEAQ (reference sequence). The CDR3 holds 11 amino acids from the cysteine to the phenylalanine. Only the CDR3 portion is preserved as DNA: 33 bases, with reading frame beginning at the first base. The junction shows trimming of 4 bases on V and 14 bases on J, plus 12 bases between the germline ends. The rearrangement combines TRBV7-9 with TRBJ2-1; TRBD2 is a possible D gene, resting on 5 matching bases. Sequencing was done on a sample of CD4+ T cells from PBMCs. The origin of this receptor is a human donor in good health. The DNA sequence is given as TGTGCCAGCAGCTGGTCGGACGGGGAGTTCTTC. Protein translation: CASSWSDGEFF.